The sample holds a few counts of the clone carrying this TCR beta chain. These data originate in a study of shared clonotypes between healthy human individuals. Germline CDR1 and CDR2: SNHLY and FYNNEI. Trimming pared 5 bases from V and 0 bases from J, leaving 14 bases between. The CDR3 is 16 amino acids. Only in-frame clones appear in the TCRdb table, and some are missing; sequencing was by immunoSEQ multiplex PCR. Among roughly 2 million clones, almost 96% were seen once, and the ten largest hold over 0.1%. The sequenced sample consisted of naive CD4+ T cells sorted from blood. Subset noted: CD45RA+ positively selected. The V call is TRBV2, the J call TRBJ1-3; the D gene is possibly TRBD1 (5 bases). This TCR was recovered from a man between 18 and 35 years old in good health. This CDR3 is CASSPPGRISGNTIYF. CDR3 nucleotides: TGTGCCAGCAGTCCCCCGGGACGGATCTCTGGAAACACCATATATTTT.